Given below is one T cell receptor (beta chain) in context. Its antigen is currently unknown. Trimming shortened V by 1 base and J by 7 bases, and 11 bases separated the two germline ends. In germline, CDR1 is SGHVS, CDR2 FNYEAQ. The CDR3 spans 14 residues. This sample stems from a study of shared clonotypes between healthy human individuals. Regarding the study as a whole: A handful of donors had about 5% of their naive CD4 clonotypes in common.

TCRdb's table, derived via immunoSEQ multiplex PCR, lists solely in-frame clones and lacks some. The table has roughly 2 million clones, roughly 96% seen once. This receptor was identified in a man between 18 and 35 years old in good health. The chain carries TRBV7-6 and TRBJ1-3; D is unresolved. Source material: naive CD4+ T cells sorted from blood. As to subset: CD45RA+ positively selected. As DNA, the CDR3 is TGTGCCAGCAGCTTAGTGGGCGTTTTCAACACCATATATTTT. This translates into CASSLVGVFNTIYF.